This T cell receptor (beta chain) was sequenced for a study of cytomegalovirus exposure and HLA in healthy donors. Whole-study context: Across more than 350 genotyped donors, 81% landed in the Caucasian-associated ancestry cluster. Study observations and caveats: What a later analysis reportedly showed was that an Asian-associated ancestry cluster had fewer N-insertions than the roughly 670-donor mean. The study flagged about 150 TCR beta chains as cytomegalovirus-associated.

About this clone: Antigen: not known.

A multiplex PCR was run with 60 Vbeta primers and 13 Jbeta primers. Sequenced by immunoSEQ multiplex PCR; TCRdb stores in-frame clones only, minus some. The sample records around 90,000 clones, about two thirds being singletons. Sequenced sample: PBMCs. The TCR sequence derives from a boy younger than 18 in good health and CMV-seropositive.

The CDR3 nucleotides read TGTGCCAGCAGAGCGGACAGTACCCGGGAACACACCTTC. Translation gives CASRADSTREHTF. The chain links TRBV2 to TRBJ1-2, with D perhaps matching TRBD1 (6 bases). The CDR3 contains 13 residues. V lost 6 bases and J lost 12, with 20 bases in between. The germline V gene encodes CDR1 SNHLY and CDR2 FYNNEI. The full variable domain, completed using reference TRBV2 and TRBJ1-2, is EPEVTQTPSHQVTQMGQEVILRCVPISNHLYFYWYRQILGQKVEFLVSFYNNEISEKSEIFDDQFSVERPDGSNFTLKIRSTKLEDSAMYFCASRADSTREHTFGSGTRLTVV.